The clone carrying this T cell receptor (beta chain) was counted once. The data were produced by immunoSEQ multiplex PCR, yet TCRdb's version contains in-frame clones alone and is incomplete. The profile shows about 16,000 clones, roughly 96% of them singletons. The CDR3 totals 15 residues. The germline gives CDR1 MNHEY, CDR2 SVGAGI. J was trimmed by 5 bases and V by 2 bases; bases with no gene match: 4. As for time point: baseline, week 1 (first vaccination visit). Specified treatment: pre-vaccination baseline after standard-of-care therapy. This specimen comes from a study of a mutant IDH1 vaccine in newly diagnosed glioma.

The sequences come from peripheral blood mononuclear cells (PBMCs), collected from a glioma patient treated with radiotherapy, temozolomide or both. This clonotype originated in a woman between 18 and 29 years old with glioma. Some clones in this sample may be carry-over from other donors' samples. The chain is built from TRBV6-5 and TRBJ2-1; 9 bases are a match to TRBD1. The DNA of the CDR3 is TGTGCCAGCAGTTACACAGGACAGGGGAACAATGAGCAGTTCTTC. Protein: CASSYTGQGNNEQFF.